Presented here are 4 T cell receptor beta chains from one specimen sequenced in a study of blood T cells in healthy people across ages. With a J-beta primer mix and a sample-barcoded 5' primer, a second PCR ran about 6 to 11 cycles. Each CDR3 protein is one row after TCRdb ran MiXCR on the 5' RACE reads. The sample has some 1.7 million distinct CDR3 sequences, approximately 30% seen once. The specimen sequenced was blood. Every receptor here comes from a woman in her twenties or thirties in good health.

This clonotype was seen repeatedly, ten times or more. The chain links TRBV7-2 to TRBJ2-7, with 10 bases matching TRBD2. CDR1 SGHTA and CDR2 FQGNSA come from the germline V gene. This CDR3 contains 17 residues. V lost 5 bases and J lost 3; bases outside the gene matches: 13. The CDR3: CASSKTSGLLNHYEQYF. The CDR3 DNA sequence: TGTGCCAGCAGCAAGACTAGCGGGCTCCTCAACCACTACGAGCAGTACTTC.

The chain couples TRBV2 to TRBJ2-3, with TRBD2 as a possible D gene (6 bases). This CDR3 comprises 14 residues. CDR1 and CDR2 from the germline V gene are SNHLY and FYNNEI. V lost 3 bases and J 2 bases, leaving 9 bases between the germline ends. Here the CDR3 DNA reads TGTGCCAGCAGTGAGGAGGGGCCCACAGATACGCAGTATTTT. Encoded protein: CASSEEGPTDTQYF.

The J gene is TRBJ2-5, the V gene TRBV27, with D perhaps being TRBD1 or TRBD2 (5 bases each). CDR1 is MNHEY, CDR2 SMNVEV, per germline (reference sequence). The CDR3 spans 14 residues. With 7 bases removed from V and 5 bases from J, the gap between germline ends came to 17 bases. DNA for the CDR3: TGTGCCAGCAAACGGTGGGGCAGGGAGGAGACCCAGTACTTC. It specifies CASKRWGREETQYF.

CDR3 bases: TGCAGTGCAGGCCCTCCTAGCGGTGAAGACGAGCAGTACTTC. This gives the protein CSAGPPSGEDEQYF. The chain has TRBV20-1 and TRBJ2-7; 7 bases match TRBD2. Germline assignment: CDR1 DFQATT and CDR2 SNEGSKA (reference sequence). V dropped 6 bases and J dropped 5; count of bases not matched to a gene: 13. CDR3 length: 14 amino acids.